Listed below are T cell receptor beta chains from one sample, sequenced in a study of blood T cells in healthy people across ages. One entry per CDR3 protein results from TCRdb running MiXCR on the 5' RACE reads. The top ten hold roughly 3.7% of the sample, which has 1.5 million or so distinct CDR3 sequences, roughly 43% seen once. The specimen sequenced was blood. These receptor sequences come from a woman between 18 and 30 years old in good health. CDR3s leave out the opening cysteine and the closing phenylalanine or tryptophan.

V gene: TRBV13
J gene: TRBJ1-2
CDR3 protein: ASSLGPRGGGYT

V gene: TRBV27
J gene: TRBJ1-1
CDR3 protein: ASSSTLVGLNTEAF

V gene: TRBV12-3/TRBV12-4
J gene: NA
CDR3 protein: ASSFETEQY

V gene: TRBV5-1
J gene: TRBJ2-7
CDR3 protein: ASSRGQGKLYEQY

V gene: TRBV7-9
J gene: TRBJ1-2
CDR3 protein: ATPPRGIPYGYT

V gene: TRBV9
J gene: TRBJ2-1
CDR3 protein: ASSVRAGAGNEQF

V gene: TRBV2
J gene: TRBJ2-7
CDR3 protein: ASNPDGSYEQY

V gene: TRBV4-3
J gene: TRBJ2-7
CDR3 protein: ASSRIKGGRDYEQY

V gene: TRBV7-2
J gene: TRBJ1-1
CDR3 protein: ASSPRQLLGAWTEAF

V gene: TRBV20-1
J gene: TRBJ2-1
CDR3 protein: SARDPLAGGGYNEQF

V gene: TRBV29-1
J gene: TRBJ2-3
CDR3 protein: SVLRESDTQY

V gene: TRBV3-1
J gene: TRBJ1-1
CDR3 protein: ASGDSARTEAF

V gene: TRBV6-2/TRBV6-3
J gene: TRBJ1-2
CDR3 protein: ASSYTPANGYT

V gene: TRBV29-1
J gene: TRBJ1-4
CDR3 protein: SVEASNEKLF

V gene: TRBV4-1
J gene: TRBJ1-6
CDR3 protein: ASSQVGGPNSPLH

V gene: TRBV27
J gene: TRBJ2-7
CDR3 protein: ASRTLLAASYEQY

V gene: TRBV24-1
J gene: NA
CDR3 protein: ATSSASGSYNEQY

V gene: TRBV7-2
J gene: TRBJ2-5
CDR3 protein: ASSLGPTETQY

V gene: TRBV2
J gene: TRBJ2-5
CDR3 protein: ASSDSGGEQY

V gene: TRBV4-3
J gene: TRBJ2-7
CDR3 protein: ASSQEIRSGQY

V gene: TRBV12-3/TRBV12-4
J gene: TRBJ2-1
CDR3 protein: ASSRLAGDNEQF

V gene: TRBV3-1
J gene: TRBJ2-4
CDR3 protein: ASSQEGTSNIQY

V gene: TRBV7-2
J gene: TRBJ1-2
CDR3 protein: ASSLRISPTNYGYT

V gene: TRBV30
J gene: TRBJ1-4
CDR3 protein: AWSGTALGREKLF

V gene: TRBV28
J gene: TRBJ2-1
CDR3 protein: ASSFRTQQF

V gene: TRBV6-5
J gene: TRBJ2-1
CDR3 protein: ASSYAHGNEQF

V gene: TRBV20-1
J gene: TRBJ1-6
CDR3 protein: SASDPDSPLH

V gene: TRBV6-1
J gene: TRBJ1-4
CDR3 protein: ASSEPGQLNEKLF

V gene: TRBV3-1
J gene: TRBJ2-1
CDR3 protein: ASSPTGNSYNEQF

V gene: TRBV24-1
J gene: TRBJ2-4
CDR3 protein: ATSAFWERQGLAKNIQY

V gene: TRBV28
J gene: TRBJ1-1
CDR3 protein: ASRDPDWWGDTEAF

V gene: TRBV7-3
J gene: TRBJ2-2
CDR3 protein: ASSPVGVTSPGELF

V gene: TRBV10-3
J gene: TRBJ1-1
CDR3 protein: AISGNLLTGTYTEAF

V gene: TRBV7-8
J gene: TRBJ2-7
CDR3 protein: ASSHSGFWTGSSYEQY

V gene: TRBV15
J gene: TRBJ2-3
CDR3 protein: ATSGSGATDTQY

V gene: TRBV4-3
J gene: TRBJ2-7
CDR3 protein: ASSQDRWGGRGGYNEQY

V gene: TRBV12-3/TRBV12-4
J gene: TRBJ1-4
CDR3 protein: ASSLRKTGSNEKLF

V gene: TRBV20-1
J gene: TRBJ1-2
CDR3 protein: SARFPQAILNYGYT

V gene: TRBV12-3/TRBV12-4
J gene: TRBJ2-1
CDR3 protein: ASSWEVGNNEQF

V gene: TRBV5-1
J gene: TRBJ1-5
CDR3 protein: ASSLDPQRNQPQH

V gene: TRBV6-5
J gene: TRBJ1-4
CDR3 protein: ASSYNRAEKLF

V gene: TRBV6-5
J gene: TRBJ2-1
CDR3 protein: ASSYSPFSRSYNEQF

V gene: TRBV7-9
J gene: TRBJ2-1
CDR3 protein: ASGTSGSSYNEQF

V gene: TRBV13
J gene: TRBJ2-4
CDR3 protein: ASSPRSGRMGIQY

V gene: TRBV7-2
J gene: TRBJ2-5
CDR3 protein: ASSQNPGLAGVQETQY

V gene: TRBV27
J gene: TRBJ2-5
CDR3 protein: ASTNGGGAETQY

V gene: TRBV11-3
J gene: TRBJ1-6
CDR3 protein: ASSLNTGNSPLH

V gene: TRBV9
J gene: TRBJ2-7
CDR3 protein: ASSVPSGSPYEQY

V gene: TRBV7-2
J gene: TRBJ2-1
CDR3 protein: ASRLRTSRSSYNEQF

V gene: TRBV7-6
J gene: TRBJ2-2
CDR3 protein: ASSQDTNTGELF

V gene: TRBV9
J gene: TRBJ1-2
CDR3 protein: ASSVGGGEYGYT

V gene: TRBV11-2
J gene: TRBJ2-3
CDR3 protein: ASSLEPLGTQY

V gene: TRBV5-4
J gene: TRBJ1-4
CDR3 protein: ASSLGTADATNEKLF

V gene: TRBV6-5
J gene: TRBJ1-5
CDR3 protein: ASSYSRPRQGEGSDQPQH

V gene: TRBV9
J gene: NA
CDR3 protein: ASSQPPYEDEQY

V gene: TRBV7-2
J gene: TRBJ2-5
CDR3 protein: TSSLAQGTFETQY